Listed below are T cell receptor beta chains from one sample, sequenced in a study of blood T cells in healthy people across ages. Via MiXCR, TCRdb re-called the 5' RACE reads, giving one row per CDR3 protein. The data show about 1.1 million distinct CDR3 sequences, under 40% seen once. Sequencing input: blood. These receptors were collected from a man aged 18 to 29 in good health. Each CDR3 is given with its conserved first and last residue. A D gene is named only where the DNA matches it firmly. Where a row states a size, it is once, few, many or the class of an expanded clone; other rows omit it.

V: TRBV7-2; D: .; length: 13; J: TRBJ1-2; size: .; DNA: TGTGCCGGCACCAATACTGTTAACTATGGCTACACCTTC; CDR3: CAGTNTVNYGYTF
V: TRBV11-1; D: TRBD1; length: 15; J: TRBJ2-1; size: .; DNA: TGTGCCAGCAGTTCCCGGGACAGGGCCTATGATGAGCAGTTCTTC; CDR3: CASSSRDRAYDEQFF
V: TRBV30; D: .; length: 14; J: TRBJ1-2; size: .; DNA: TGTGCCTGGACCATCTTGACAGAAAACTATGGCTACACCTTC; CDR3: CAWTILTENYGYTF
V: TRBV25-1; D: .; length: 13; J: TRBJ1-5; size: .; DNA: TGTGCCAGCAGAGGGATGAGCAATCAGCCCCAGCATTTT; CDR3: CASRGMSNQPQHF
V: TRBV20-1; D: .; length: 14; J: TRBJ1-1; size: .; DNA: TGCAGTGCTCCCCCGGGACACACGAACACTGAAGCTTTCTTT; CDR3: CSAPPGHTNTEAFF
V: TRBV5-6; D: .; length: 15; J: TRBJ2-3; size: .; DNA: TGTGCCAGCAGCTCCGTTCAGGGGCTGTTAGATACGCAGTATTTT; CDR3: CASSSVQGLLDTQYF
V: TRBV29-1; D: TRBD1; length: 14; J: TRBJ2-3; size: .; DNA: TGCAGCGTTGAGTGGGACAGGGGCACAGATACGCAGTATTTT; CDR3: CSVEWDRGTDTQYF
V: TRBV20-1; D: TRBD2; length: 16; J: TRBJ2-3; size: once; DNA: TGCAGTGCTAGAGAGCTCGAGCGGGACAGCACAGATACGCAGTATTTT; CDR3: CSARELERDSTDTQYF
V: TRBV7-8; D: .; length: 15; J: TRBJ1-1; size: .; DNA: TGTGCCAGCAGCTACCCTCAGGGGACGAACACTGAAGCTTTCTTT; CDR3: CASSYPQGTNTEAFF
V: TRBV29-1; D: .; length: 15; J: TRBJ1-2; size: .; DNA: TGCAGCGTTGAAGAACGAGGGTGGACCCCCTATGGCTACACCTTC; CDR3: CSVEERGWTPYGYTF
V: TRBV20-1; D: TRBD1; length: 15; J: TRBJ2-3; size: .; DNA: TGCAGTGCTAGATCCATGAGGGGGCAAGAAGGTACGCAGTATTTT; CDR3: CSARSMRGQEGTQYF
V: TRBV12-3/TRBV12-4; D: TRBD1; length: 14; J: TRBJ2-3; size: .; DNA: TGTGCCAGCAGAGTCGACAGGGGGCCGCATACGCAGTATTTT; CDR3: CASRVDRGPHTQYF
V: TRBV28; D: TRBD2; length: 16; J: TRBJ2-3; size: .; DNA: TGTGCCAGCTGGCCGGGACTAGCACCGAGCACAGATACGCAGTATTTT; CDR3: CASWPGLAPSTDTQYF
V: TRBV6-6; D: TRBD1; length: 13; J: TRBJ1-2; size: .; DNA: TGTGCCAGCAGTGACAGGGGTTCGGGTGGCTACACCTTC; CDR3: CASSDRGSGGYTF
V: TRBV5-1; D: TRBD2; length: 16; J: TRBJ2-3; size: .; DNA: TGCGCCAGCGGCTTGGATGGACTAGCGGGAACAGATACGCAGTATTTT; CDR3: CASGLDGLAGTDTQYF
V: TRBV25-1; D: .; length: 14; J: TRBJ2-1; size: .; DNA: TGTGCCAGCAGTGAGGAGGGGGCCTACAATGAGCAGTTCTTC; CDR3: CASSEEGAYNEQFF
V: TRBV7-2; D: .; length: 14; J: TRBJ1-2; size: few; DNA: TGTGCCAGCAGCTTGCCTGTAGCTAACTATGGCTACACCTTC; CDR3: CASSLPVANYGYTF
V: TRBV29-1; D: .; length: 14; J: TRBJ1-1; size: few; DNA: TGCAGCGTTGAAGATCGCGCGGCTAACACTGAAGCTTTCTTT; CDR3: CSVEDRAANTEAFF
V: TRBV2; D: TRBD1; length: 13; J: TRBJ1-2; size: .; DNA: TGTGCCAGCGCCCAGGACAGGGAGAATGGCTACACCTTC; CDR3: CASAQDRENGYTF
V: TRBV6-5; D: TRBD1; length: 15; J: TRBJ1-6; size: .; DNA: TGTGCCAGCAGGACAGGGGAGACCTATAATTCACCCCTCCACTTT; CDR3: CASRTGETYNSPLHF
V: TRBV7-9; D: .; length: 13; J: TRBJ2-5; size: .; DNA: TGTGCCAGCAACCTAGAAGAGGGAAAGACCCAGTACTTC; CDR3: CASNLEEGKTQYF
V: TRBV28; D: .; length: 14; J: TRBJ1-2; size: .; DNA: TGTGCCAGCAGTTTTCGGCGACAGAAGCATGGCTACACCTTC; CDR3: CASSFRRQKHGYTF
V: TRBV15; D: TRBD1; length: 16; J: TRBJ2-1; size: .; DNA: TGTGCCACCAGCACCCGGACAGGTGGGACCTACAATGAGCAGTTCTTC; CDR3: CATSTRTGGTYNEQFF
V: TRBV20-1; D: TRBD1; length: 17; J: TRBJ1-5; size: .; DNA: TGCAGTGCCGCTCAACCAGGGGGGTCTTTTAGCAATCAGCCCCAGCATTTT; CDR3: CSAAQPGGSFSNQPQHF
V: TRBV29-1; D: .; length: 13; J: TRBJ1-1; size: .; DNA: TGCAGCGTTGGGTCCGGAGGGAACACTGAAGCTTTCTTT; CDR3: CSVGSGGNTEAFF
V: TRBV10-3; D: .; length: 15; J: TRBJ1-2; size: few; DNA: TGTGCCATCAGCCCACCCGGGGGGCAGATCTATGGCTACACCTTC; CDR3: CAISPPGGQIYGYTF
V: TRBV7-2; D: .; length: 14; J: TRBJ1-1; size: many; DNA: TGTGCCAGCAGCTCGGGACCGACGAACACTGAAGCTTTCTTT; CDR3: CASSSGPTNTEAFF
V: TRBV29-1; D: .; length: 13; J: TRBJ1-1; size: .; DNA: TGCAGCGTTCCGACAGGTTCGAACACTGAAGCTTTCTTT; CDR3: CSVPTGSNTEAFF
V: TRBV7-9; D: .; length: 15; J: TRBJ1-4; size: .; DNA: TGTGCCAGCAGCTTCCGGGGCATCCTCGTGGAAAAACTGTTTTTT; CDR3: CASSFRGILVEKLFF
V: TRBV11-2; D: TRBD2; length: 16; J: TRBJ2-3; size: few; DNA: TGTGCCAGCAGCGTGACTAGCGGGGGGGCGTTAGATACGCAGTATTTT; CDR3: CASSVTSGGALDTQYF
V: TRBV29-1; D: .; length: 15; J: TRBJ2-1; size: .; DNA: TGCAGCGTTGAGCCCAGGGAGGTCTCCTACAATGAGCAGTTCTTC; CDR3: CSVEPREVSYNEQFF
V: TRBV9; D: TRBD1; length: 13; J: TRBJ2-1; size: few; DNA: TGTGCCAGCAGCGGGACAGGGTACAATGAGCAGTTCTTC; CDR3: CASSGTGYNEQFF
V: TRBV7-9; D: TRBD1; length: 17; J: TRBJ1-4; size: few; DNA: TGTGCCAGCATCCCCGGGACAGGGGGCGCAGCTAATGAAAAACTGTTTTTT; CDR3: CASIPGTGGAANEKLFF
V: TRBV11-2; D: .; length: 15; J: TRBJ2-3; size: .; DNA: TGTGCCAGCAGGTCCGATCTCATCGACACAGATACGCAGTATTTT; CDR3: CASRSDLIDTDTQYF
V: TRBV4-1; D: .; length: 16; J: TRBJ1-5; size: few; DNA: TGCGCCAGCAGCCAAGAATGGGAGGGGCGGAATCAGCCCCAGCATTTT; CDR3: CASSQEWEGRNQPQHF
V: TRBV9; D: .; length: 15; J: TRBJ1-5; size: .; DNA: TGTGCCAGCAGCGCCCAAGGACAGAGCAATCAGCCCCAGCATTTT; CDR3: CASSAQGQSNQPQHF
V: TRBV28; D: TRBD1; length: 15; J: TRBJ1-4; size: .; DNA: TGTGCCAGCAGTTTAGTCCGGGACAGGGCTGAAAAACTGTTTTTT; CDR3: CASSLVRDRAEKLFF
V: TRBV7-2; D: .; length: 13; J: TRBJ2-1; size: .; DNA: TGTGCCAGCATGCCAGCTTCCTACAATGAGCAGTTCTTC; CDR3: CASMPASYNEQFF
V: TRBV20-1; D: .; length: 14; J: TRBJ1-1; size: .; DNA: TGCAGTGCTAGAGATTGGCAGGGCGGAGGTGAAGCTTTCTTT; CDR3: CSARDWQGGGEAFF
V: TRBV20-1; D: TRBD1; length: 14; J: TRBJ1-1; size: .; DNA: TGCAGTGCTAGTCAGGGGGCCGGGAACACTGAAGCTTTCTTT; CDR3: CSASQGAGNTEAFF
V: TRBV5-5; D: .; length: 14; J: TRBJ1-2; size: .; DNA: TGTGCCAGCAGCTTGGACTTCATCTCGGATGGCTACACCTTC; CDR3: CASSLDFISDGYTF
V: TRBV7-2; D: TRBD1; length: 15; J: TRBJ2-7; size: few; DNA: TGTGCCAGCAGCCTCAAAGGGACAGGTCCCTACGAGCAGTACTTC; CDR3: CASSLKGTGPYEQYF
V: TRBV12-3/TRBV12-4; D: TRBD1; length: 17; J: TRBJ1-2; size: .; DNA: TGTGCCAGCAGTTTTGGGGCAGGGGGCACTTCTCACTATGGCTACACCTTC; CDR3: CASSFGAGGTSHYGYTF
V: TRBV12-3/TRBV12-4; D: .; length: 16; J: TRBJ1-5; size: once; DNA: TGTGCCAGCAGCCTCCCCAGTTCTAGGGGCAATCAGCCCCAGCATTTT; CDR3: CASSLPSSRGNQPQHF
V: TRBV6-5; D: TRBD1; length: 15; J: TRBJ1-1; size: .; DNA: TGTGCCAGCAGTTACGCCAGGGGGTTTGACACTGAAGCTTTCTTT; CDR3: CASSYARGFDTEAFF
V: TRBV3-1; D: .; length: 15; J: TRBJ1-5; size: .; DNA: TGTGCCAGCAGCCAAGATTTGACAGTTTACCAGCCCCAGCATTTT; CDR3: CASSQDLTVYQPQHF
V: TRBV12-5; D: TRBD2; length: 15; J: TRBJ2-1; size: many; DNA: TGTGCTAGTGGCACCGGACTAGCGGGACGTAATGAGCAGTTCTTC; CDR3: CASGTGLAGRNEQFF
V: TRBV27; D: .; length: 15; J: TRBJ1-5; size: .; DNA: TGTGCCAGCAGTTTAGGGGTGCTTAGCAATCAGCCCCAGCATTTT; CDR3: CASSLGVLSNQPQHF
V: TRBV6-2/TRBV6-3; D: .; length: 15; J: TRBJ2-7; size: .; DNA: TGTGCCAGCATTCGGTGGAGGGGGACCTACAATGAGCAGTACTTC; CDR3: CASIRWRGTYNEQYF
V: TRBV6-6; D: .; length: 14; J: TRBJ2-2; size: .; DNA: TGTGCCAGCAGTTACGTGTGGAGGACCGGGGAGCTGTTTTTT; CDR3: CASSYVWRTGELFF
V: TRBV5-1; D: TRBD1; length: 17; J: TRBJ1-2; size: .; DNA: TGCGCCAGCAGGTCGAAGGGGACAGGGGAACCTAACTATGGCTACACCTTC; CDR3: CASRSKGTGEPNYGYTF
V: TRBV5-1; D: .; length: 16; J: TRBJ1-5; size: .; DNA: TGCGCCAGCAGCTTGTTGCAGGGATTTAGCAATCAGCCCCAGCATTTT; CDR3: CASSLLQGFSNQPQHF
V: TRBV13; D: TRBD1; length: 15; J: TRBJ2-3; size: few; DNA: TGTGCCAGCTACTCACGGCAGGGGGGCACAGATACGCAGTATTTT; CDR3: CASYSRQGGTDTQYF